This T cell receptor (beta chain) was recovered during a study of cytomegalovirus exposure and HLA in healthy donors. Germline lookup yields CDR1 KGHSH and CDR2 LQKENI. Trimming took 2 bases from V and 2 from J; bases not matched to a gene: 2. The CDR3 contains 14 residues. Method: immunoSEQ multiplex PCR; TCRdb's copy keeps in-frame clones and lacks some. The repertoire consists of around 150,000 clones, with nearly 90% occurring once and the leading ten covering about a tenth. Source material: PBMCs. V gene TRBV18 combines with J gene TRBJ2-7; 8 nucleotides line up with TRBD2. This clonotype was obtained from a woman between 18 and 30 years old in good health and CMV-seropositive. The CDR3 DNA is TGTGCCAGCTCACCAAACGGGGGGGCCTACGAGCAGTACTTC. Protein sequence: CASSPNGGAYEQYF.